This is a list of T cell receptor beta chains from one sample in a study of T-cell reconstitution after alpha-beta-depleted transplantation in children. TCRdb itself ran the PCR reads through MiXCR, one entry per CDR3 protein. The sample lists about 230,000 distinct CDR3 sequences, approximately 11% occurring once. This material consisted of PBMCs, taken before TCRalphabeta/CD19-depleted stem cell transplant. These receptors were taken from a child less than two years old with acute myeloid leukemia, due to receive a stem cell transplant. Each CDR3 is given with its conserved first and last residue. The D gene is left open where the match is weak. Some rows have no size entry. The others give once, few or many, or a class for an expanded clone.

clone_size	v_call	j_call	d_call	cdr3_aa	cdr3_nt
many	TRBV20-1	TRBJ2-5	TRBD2	CSAITTSAQETQYF	TGCAGTGCTATTACGACTAGCGCCCAAGAGACCCAGTACTTC
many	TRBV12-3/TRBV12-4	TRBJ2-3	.	CASRTRTDTQYF	TGTGCCAGCAGGACCCGCACAGATACGCAGTATTTT
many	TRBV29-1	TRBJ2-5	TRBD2	CSVGLAGESQETQYF	TGCAGCGTCGGACTAGCGGGAGAGTCCCAAGAGACCCAGTACTTC
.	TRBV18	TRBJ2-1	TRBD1	CASSPSYTGDEQFF	TGTGCCAGCTCACCCTCCTATACAGGGGATGAGCAGTTCTTC
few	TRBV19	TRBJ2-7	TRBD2	CASTPLAGVYEQYF	TGTGCCAGTACGCCACTAGCGGGAGTTTACGAGCAGTACTTC
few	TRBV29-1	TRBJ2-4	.	CSVLTGRVAVRNIQYF	TGCAGCGTCCTGACAGGGAGGGTGGCTGTTCGTAACATTCAGTACTTC
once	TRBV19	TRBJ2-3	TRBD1	CASSIDRPGGKDTQYF	TGTGCCAGTAGTATAGATAGGCCAGGGGGCAAAGATACGCAGTATTTT
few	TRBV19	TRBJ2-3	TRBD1	CASSYRDRSTDTQYF	TGTGCCAGTAGTTACCGGGACAGGTCGACAGATACGCAGTATTTT
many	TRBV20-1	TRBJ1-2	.	CSAYRQGGYGYTF	TGCAGTGCTTATCGCCAGGGTGGCTATGGCTACACCTTC
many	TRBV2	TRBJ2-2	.	CASTDSQFRPGELFF	TGTGCCAGCACCGACAGCCAATTTCGTCCCGGGGAGCTGTTTTTT
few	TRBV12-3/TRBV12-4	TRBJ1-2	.	CASSLADNGYTF	TGTGCCAGCAGTTTGGCAGACAATGGCTACACCTTC
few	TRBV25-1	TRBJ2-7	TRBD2	CASSPFGGRAYEQYF	TGTGCCAGCAGTCCATTTGGCGGGAGGGCTTACGAGCAGTACTTC
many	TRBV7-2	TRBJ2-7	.	CASSYGTPSSYEQYF	TGTGCCAGCAGCTACGGGACACCGAGCTCCTACGAGCAGTACTTC
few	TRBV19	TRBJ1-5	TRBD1	CASNSGTGGQPQHF	TGTGCCAGCAACTCCGGGACAGGAGGCCAGCCCCAGCATTTT
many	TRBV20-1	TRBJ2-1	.	CSASLGYNEQFF	TGCAGTGCTAGTCTGGGCTACAATGAGCAGTTCTTC
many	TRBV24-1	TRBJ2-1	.	CATGDRSYPNEQFF	TGTGCCACCGGCGACAGGTCGTACCCCAATGAGCAGTTCTTC
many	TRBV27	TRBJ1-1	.	CASLQAGGGGATEAFF	TGTGCCAGCCTCCAAGCCGGGGGAGGGGGAGCCACTGAAGCTTTCTTT
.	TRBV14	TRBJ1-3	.	CASSQEQTGNTIYF	TGTGCCAGCAGCCAAGAACAGACTGGAAACACCATATATTTT
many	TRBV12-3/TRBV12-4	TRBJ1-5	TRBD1	CASSLTGDRQPQHF	TGTGCCAGCAGTTTGACAGGGGATCGGCAGCCCCAGCATTTT
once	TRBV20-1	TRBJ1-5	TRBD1	CSGLQGGNQPQHF	TGCAGCGGACTACAGGGGGGCAATCAGCCCCAGCATTTT
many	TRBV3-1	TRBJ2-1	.	CASSHSSLGNEQFF	TGTGCCAGCAGCCATAGTTCATTAGGGAATGAGCAGTTCTTC
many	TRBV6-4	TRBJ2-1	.	CASSDSKTASYNEQFF	TGTGCCAGCAGTGACTCCAAGACTGCTTCCTACAATGAGCAGTTCTTC
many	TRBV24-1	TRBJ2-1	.	CATSDRLPYNEQFF	TGTGCCACATCCGACCGGTTACCCTACAATGAGCAGTTCTTC
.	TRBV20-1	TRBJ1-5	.	CSARGAGAPNQPQHF	TGCAGTGCTAGGGGGGCAGGGGCGCCCAATCAGCCCCAGCATTTT
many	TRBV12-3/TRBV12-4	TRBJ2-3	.	CASTDQSADTQYF	TGTGCCAGCACCGACCAGAGCGCAGATACGCAGTATTTT
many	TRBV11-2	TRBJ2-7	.	CASSFTGNEQYF	TGTGCCAGCAGCTTTACAGGGAACGAGCAGTACTTC
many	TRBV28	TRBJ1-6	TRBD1	CASITDRGPGSPLHF	TGTGCCAGCATCACTGACAGGGGGCCGGGTTCACCCCTCCACTTT
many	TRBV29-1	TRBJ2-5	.	CSVGPPQETQYF	TGCAGCGTTGGACCCCCACAAGAGACCCAGTACTTC
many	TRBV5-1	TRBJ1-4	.	CASSLLEGMNEKLFF	TGCGCCAGCAGCTTGTTGGAGGGGATGAATGAAAAACTGTTTTTT
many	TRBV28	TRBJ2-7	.	CASSGPEKPYEQYF	TGTGCCAGCAGTGGTCCGGAGAAACCCTACGAGCAGTACTTC
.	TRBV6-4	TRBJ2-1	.	CASSRQVGEHNEQFF	TGTGCCAGCAGTCGACAAGTGGGGGAACACAATGAGCAGTTCTTC